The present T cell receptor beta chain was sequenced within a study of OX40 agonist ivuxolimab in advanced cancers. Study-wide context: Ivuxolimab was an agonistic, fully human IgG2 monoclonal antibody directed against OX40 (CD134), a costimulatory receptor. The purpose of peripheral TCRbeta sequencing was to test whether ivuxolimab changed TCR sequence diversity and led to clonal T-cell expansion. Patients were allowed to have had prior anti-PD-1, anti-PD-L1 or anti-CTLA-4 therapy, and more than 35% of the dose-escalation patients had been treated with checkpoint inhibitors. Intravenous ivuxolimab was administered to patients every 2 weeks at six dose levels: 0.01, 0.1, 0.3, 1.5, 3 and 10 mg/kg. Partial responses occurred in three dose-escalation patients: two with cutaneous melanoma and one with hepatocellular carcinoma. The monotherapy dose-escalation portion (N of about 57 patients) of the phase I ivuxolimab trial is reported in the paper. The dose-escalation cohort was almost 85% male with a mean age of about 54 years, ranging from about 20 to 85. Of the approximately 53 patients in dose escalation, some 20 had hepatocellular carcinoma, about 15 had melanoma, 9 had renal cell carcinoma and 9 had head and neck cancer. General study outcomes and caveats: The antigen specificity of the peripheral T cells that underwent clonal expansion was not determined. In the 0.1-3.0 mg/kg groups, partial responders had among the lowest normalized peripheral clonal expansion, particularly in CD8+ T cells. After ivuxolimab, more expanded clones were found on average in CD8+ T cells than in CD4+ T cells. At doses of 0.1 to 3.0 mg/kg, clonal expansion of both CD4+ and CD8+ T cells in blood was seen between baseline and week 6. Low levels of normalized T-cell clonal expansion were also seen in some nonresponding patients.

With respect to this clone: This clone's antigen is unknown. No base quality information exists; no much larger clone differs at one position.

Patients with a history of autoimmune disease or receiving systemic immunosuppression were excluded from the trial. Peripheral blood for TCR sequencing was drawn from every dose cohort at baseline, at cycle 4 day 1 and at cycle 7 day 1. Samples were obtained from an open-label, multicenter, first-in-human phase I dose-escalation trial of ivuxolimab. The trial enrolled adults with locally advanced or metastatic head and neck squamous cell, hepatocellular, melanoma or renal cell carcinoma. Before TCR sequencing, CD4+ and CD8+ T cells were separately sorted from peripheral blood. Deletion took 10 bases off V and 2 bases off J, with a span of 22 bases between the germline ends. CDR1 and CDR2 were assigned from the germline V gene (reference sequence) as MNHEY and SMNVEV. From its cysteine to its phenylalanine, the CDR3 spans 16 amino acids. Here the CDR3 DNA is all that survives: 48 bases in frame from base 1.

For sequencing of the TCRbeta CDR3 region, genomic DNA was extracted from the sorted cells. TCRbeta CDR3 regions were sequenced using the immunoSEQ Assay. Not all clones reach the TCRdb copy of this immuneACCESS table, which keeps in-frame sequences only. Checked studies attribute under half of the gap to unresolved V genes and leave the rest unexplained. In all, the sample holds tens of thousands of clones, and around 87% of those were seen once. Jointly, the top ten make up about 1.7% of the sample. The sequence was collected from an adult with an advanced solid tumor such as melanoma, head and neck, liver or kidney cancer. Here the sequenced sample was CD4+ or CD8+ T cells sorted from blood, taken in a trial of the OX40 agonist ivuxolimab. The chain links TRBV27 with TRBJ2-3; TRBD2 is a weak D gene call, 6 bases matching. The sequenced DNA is TGTGCCACCCATGGGGGGATGAGACAGATCACAGATACGCAGTATTTT. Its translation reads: CATHGGMRQITDTQYF.